The 31 T cell receptor beta chains listed next were all sequenced from one sample in a study of cytomegalovirus exposure and HLA in healthy donors. The PCR employed 60 Vbeta primers together with 13 Jbeta primers. The protocol was immunoSEQ multiplex PCR, while the TCRdb copy is restricted to in-frame clones and leaves out a portion. The sample contains 170,000 or so clones, 70% to 90% of which appear only once. The sequenced material came from PBMCs. The receptors stem from a girl aged 10 to 17 in good health and CMV-seropositive.

J is TRBJ2-7 and V is TRBV5-1; 8 nucleotides align to TRBD2. The CDR3 loop spans 15 amino acids. Germline assignment: CDR1 SGHRS and CDR2 YFSETQ. V lost 1 base, J lost 2 bases, and 5 bases stayed unmatched. CDR3 coding DNA: TGCGCCAGCAGCTTGTGGCGGGGGGCGACCTACGAGCAGTACTTC. It encodes CASSLWRGATYEQYF.

The chain uses TRBV5-4 and TRBJ2-2, with TRBD2 identical over 14 bases. Losses at the gene ends were 4 bases for V and 5 bases for J; bases not matched to a gene: 7. The CDR3 is 17 amino acids. From germline, CDR1 is SGHNT and CDR2 YYREEE (reference sequence). CDR3 in DNA: TGTGCCAGCAGCCCCCGACTAGCGGGGGGGAGTACCGGGGAGCTGTTTTTT. Its protein product is CASSPRLAGGSTGELFF.

This rearrangement joins TRBV2 to TRBJ1-1; D gene uncertain. Germline CDR1 is SNHLY and CDR2 is FYNNEI. The V end lost 7 bases, the J end lost 4 bases, and 7 bases lay between the germline ends. The CDR3 spans 11 residues. The CDR3 nucleotides are TGTGCCAGCATACTATCCACTGAAGCTTTCTTT. Residues: CASILSTEAFF.

The table lists this clone with a count of one. The V gene is TRBV5-1, the J gene TRBJ1-3; TRBD1 aligns across 8 bases. This CDR3 contains 15 residues. The V segment lost 4 bases and the J segment 0 bases; nucleotides outside the gene matches: 3. Germline loops: CDR1 SGHRS, CDR2 YFSETQ. CDR3 coding DNA: TGCGCCAGCAGCCCGGACAGGGTCTCTGGAAACACCATATATTTT. As protein: CASSPDRVSGNTIYF.

This clone was seen only a few times. The chain has TRBV28 and TRBJ1-2; 7 bases are a match to TRBD1. The V and J ends lost 2 bases and 7 bases, in that order; junction bases with no gene match: 4. The length of the CDR3 is 13 residues. Germline values: CDR1 MDHEN, CDR2 SYDVKM. The CDR3, as DNA: TGTGCCAGCAGTTTAGGCGACAGGGTTGGCTACACCTTC. This gives the protein CASSLGDRVGYTF.

The V and J genes are TRBV10-3 and TRBJ1-1; 7 bases map to TRBD1. V shed 5 bases and J 6 bases; nucleotides not matched to a gene: 12. Germline V lookup: CDR1 ENHRY, CDR2 SYGVKD. The CDR3 consists of 15 residues. The DNA of the CDR3 is TGTGCCATCAGTAAGACAGGGTTCGGGGGGGCTGAAGCTTTCTTT. This codes for CAISKTGFGGAEAFF.

CDR3 sequence reads: CASSLSGGSSAFF. CDR3 sequence (DNA): TGTGCCAGCAGCCTGTCAGGGGGCTCGTCGGCTTTCTTT. The genes are TRBV5-6 and TRBJ1-1; 8 positions agree with TRBD1. The length of the CDR3 is 13 residues. J was trimmed by 11 bases and V by 4 bases; bases with no gene match: 10. The germline gives CDR1 SGHDT, CDR2 YYEEEE. Full variable domain (missing parts from reference TRBV5-6 and TRBJ1-1): DAGVTQSPTHLIKTRGQQVTLRCSPKSGHDTVSWYQQALGQGPQFIFQYYEEEERQRGNFPDRFSGHQFPNYSSELNVNALLLGDSALYLCASSLSGGSSAFFGQGTRLTVV.

The rearrangement links TRBV27 to TRBJ2-2; 7 bases are a match to TRBD2. The germline CDR1 and CDR2 sequences are MNHEY and SMNVEV (reference sequence). V shed 3 bases, J shed 4 bases, and the junction held 2 bases outside the gene matches. The length of the CDR3 is 14 residues. The CDR3 bases are TGTGCCAGCAGTTTCTCGGGGGGCACCGGGGAGCTGTTTTTT. It specifies CASSFSGGTGELFF.

The chain couples TRBV27 to TRBJ2-1; TRBD1 is a possible D gene (5 bases). Germline V gene sequence: CDR1 MNHEY, CDR2 SMNVEV (reference sequence). Deletions cut 2 bases from V and 2 bases from J, with 10 bases between. The CDR3 has 15 amino acids. CDR3 amino acids: CASSLRQRTYNEQFF. The CDR3 DNA is TGTGCCAGCAGTTTACGACAGAGAACCTACAATGAGCAGTTCTTC.

The rearrangement links TRBV18 to TRBJ1-2, with TRBD1 matching over 11 bases. CDR1 and CDR2 (germline): KGHSH, LQKENI. The CDR3 runs 17 residues. The trim removed 2 bases at V and 8 bases at J, leaving 13 bases unmatched. The CDR3 bases are TGTGCCAGCTCACCATTCCGGCTGGACAGGGGGCTCGGCGGCTACACCTTC. Its translation is CASSPFRLDRGLGGYTF.

This rearrangement joins TRBV11-3 to TRBJ1-1, with D unresolved. Germline V gene lookup returns CDR1 SGHNT and CDR2 YENEEA. V was shortened by 4 bases and J by 1 base, with 10 bases between the two germline ends. The CDR3 totals 14 residues. The DNA for the CDR3 is TGTGCCAGCAGCTCCCCCAGGCGGAACACTGAAGCTTTCTTT. It specifies CASSSPRRNTEAFF.

The rearrangement joins TRBV6-1 to TRBJ1-1, with unresolved D. There are 13 residues in the CDR3. Per the germline V gene, CDR1 is MNHNS and CDR2 is SASEGT. Trimming removed 5 bases at V and 6 bases at J, with 13 bases between. CDR3 region: CASSPSPRAEAFF. The DNA for the CDR3 is TGTGCCAGCAGTCCTAGCCCAAGAGCTGAAGCTTTCTTT.

The chain uses TRBV7-9 and TRBJ1-1, with D perhaps matching TRBD1 (6 bases). The germline CDR1 and CDR2 sequences are SEHNR and FQNEAQ (reference sequence). V shed 5 bases and J shed 1 base, with 26 bases lying between them. CDR3 length: 19 amino acids. CDR3 DNA: TGTGCCAGCAGCCCTACCGGATTTATCGGACAGCCATGGAACACTGAAGCTTTCTTT. This translates into CASSPTGFIGQPWNTEAFF.

A single count supports this clone. The V and J genes are TRBV4-1 and TRBJ1-1, with D perhaps TRBD1 (6 bases). Germline lookup yields CDR1 MGHRA and CDR2 YSYEKL. The CDR3 loop spans 15 amino acids. The V end lost 0 bases, the J end lost 5 bases, and 13 bases lay between the germline ends. The CDR3 loop is CASSQEVRGRTEAFF. The CDR3 DNA sequence: TGCGCCAGCAGCCAAGAAGTCAGGGGTCGGACTGAAGCTTTCTTT.

This chain uses TRBV9 with TRBJ1-2; tentatively, D is TRBD1 (5 bases). The V gene lost 3 bases and the J gene lost 1 base, with 10 bases spanning the gap. The CDR3 length is 14 residues. Germline CDR1 reads SGDLS; CDR2 reads YYNGEE. The CDR3 protein is CASSGQNDNYGYTF. CDR3 nucleotide sequence: TGTGCCAGCAGCGGACAGAATGATAACTATGGCTACACCTTC.

The chain links TRBV2 to TRBJ1-1; the match to TRBD1 covers 8 bases. From germline, CDR1 is SNHLY and CDR2 FYNNEI. This CDR3 has 13 amino acids. The junction had 2 bases not matched to a gene; V was cut back by 3 bases and J by 5 bases. The CDR3 region is CASSERQGTEAFF. CDR3 sequence (DNA): TGTGCCAGCAGTGAGCGACAGGGGACTGAAGCTTTCTTT.

The rearrangement links TRBV5-6 to TRBJ1-5, with a weak D call TRBD1 (5 bases). V lost 3 bases and J 7 bases, leaving 8 bases between the germline ends. The germline V gene has CDR1 SGHDT and CDR2 YYEEEE. The CDR3 length is 12 residues. Here the CDR3 reads CASSSWGQPQHF. Written as DNA, the CDR3 is TGTGCCAGCAGCTCCTGGGGCCAGCCCCAGCATTTT. Full variable domain (rest looked up from reference TRBV5-6 and TRBJ1-5): DAGVTQSPTHLIKTRGQQVTLRCSPKSGHDTVSWYQQALGQGPQFIFQYYEEEERQRGNFPDRFSGHQFPNYSSELNVNALLLGDSALYLCASSSWGQPQHFGDGTRLSIL.

The rearrangement links TRBV5-1 to TRBJ1-1; D is unresolved. Trimming took 0 bases from V and 1 from J, leaving 7 bases between them. The CDR3 has 14 residues. The germline gives CDR1 SGHRS, CDR2 YFSETQ. CDR3 amino acids: CASSLGTKNTEAFF. The CDR3 DNA follows: TGCGCCAGCAGCTTGGGTACTAAGAACACTGAAGCTTTCTTT.

The chain carries TRBV5-4 and TRBJ2-2; no clear D gene. The CDR3 is 13 amino acids. The V and J ends lost 3 bases and 11 bases respectively, with 14 bases between them. The germline gives CDR1 SGHNT, CDR2 YYREEE (reference sequence). The CDR3 bases are TGTGCCAGCAGCTCCGGTCAGGTCGGAGAGCTGTTTTTT. Protein product: CASSSGQVGELFF.

The genes are TRBV6-1 and TRBJ2-1; TRBD2 agrees at 10 bases. CDR1 and CDR2 (germline): MNHNS, SASEGT. Trimming cost V 7 bases and J 7 bases; bases outside gene matches: 7. CDR3 size: 14 residues. The CDR3 sequence: CASKVAGGWNEQFF. The CDR3 DNA reads as TGTGCCAGCAAAGTAGCGGGGGGCTGGAATGAGCAGTTCTTC.

This rearrangement joins TRBV10-3 to TRBJ1-1; D is ambiguous. V was pared by 2 bases and J by 6 bases, with 7 bases between. In germline, CDR1 is ENHRY, CDR2 SYGVKD. The CDR3 extends over 12 amino acids. CDR3 amino acids: CAISEVAAEAFF. For the CDR3, the DNA is TGTGCCATCAGTGAGGTGGCAGCTGAAGCTTTCTTT.

The genes are TRBV7-9 and TRBJ1-2, with TRBD1 as a possible D gene (5 bases). Germline V lookup: CDR1 SEHNR, CDR2 FQNEAQ (reference sequence). The CDR3 length is 13 residues. The CDR3 region has the DNA TGTGTCGGTGGGAGGGACCGAAACTATGGCTACACCTTC. Translated, it gives CVGGRDRNYGYTF.

This clone was found a few times. The CDR3 loop is CAWSTNEKLFF. The CDR3 region has the DNA TGTGCCTGGAGCACAAATGAAAAACTGTTTTTT. V gene TRBV30 combines with J gene TRBJ1-4; D remains unclear. Germline loops: CDR1 GTSNPN, CDR2 SVGIG (reference sequence). The V and J ends lost 3 bases and 5 bases respectively, with 4 bases between them. The CDR3 runs to 11 residues.

The chain joins TRBV7-6 to TRBJ1-6; D remains ambiguous. Germline V gives CDR1 SGHVS, CDR2 FNYEAQ. Between the trimmed V and J ends, which lost 6 bases and 6 bases, there was a span of 9 bases. The CDR3 covers 13 residues. CDR3 in amino acids: CASRASGNSPLHF. The CDR3, as DNA: TGTGCCAGCAGGGCTAGTGGTAATTCACCCCTCCACTTT.

CDR3 nucleotides: TGTGCCAGCCGCTTAGCGGTGAACTCCTACAATGAGCAGTTCTTC. This translates into CASRLAVNSYNEQFF. The chain employs TRBV27 and TRBJ2-1, with D perhaps TRBD2 (6 bases). Per the germline V gene, CDR1 is MNHEY and CDR2 is SMNVEV (reference sequence). V was pared by 8 bases and J by 0 bases, with 14 bases between. The CDR3 has 15 residues.

The chain employs TRBV10-2 and TRBJ2-3, with D tentatively TRBD1 (6 bases). The CDR3 consists of 16 residues. Germline CDR1 reads WSHSY; CDR2 reads SAAADI. V lost 8 bases and J lost 0, with 18 bases in between. The CDR3 DNA reads as TGCGCCAGCGTTATAGGCAGGGGCCTTAGCACAGATACGCAGTATTTT. Translating gives CASVIGRGLSTDTQYF.

The chain couples TRBV6-1 to TRBJ1-4; no reliable D call. Germline CDR1 reads MNHNS; CDR2 reads SASEGT. The CDR3 runs to 13 residues. V lost 2 bases to trimming and J lost 8 bases, with 9 bases between them. CDR3 DNA sequence: TGTGCCAGCAGTGAACTAGGAGAGGAAAAACTGTTTTTT. Protein product: CASSELGEEKLFF.

The chain employs TRBV4-1 and TRBJ2-1; perhaps TRBD2 as D (5 bases). The germline gives CDR1 MGHRA, CDR2 YSYEKL. V was clipped by 4 bases and J by 0 bases, with 10 bases between them. This CDR3 region has 15 residues. The CDR3 DNA is TGCGCCAGCAGCCGAGCGGAAAGCTCCTACAATGAGCAGTTCTTC. This translates into CASSRAESSYNEQFF.

Worth noting for this clone: This sample also contains other DNA sequences that code for the same CDR3. The gene calls are TRBV5-6 and TRBJ2-3; possible D gene TRBD2, 5 bases. The CDR3 consists of 14 residues. Germline CDR1 is SGHDT and CDR2 is YYEEEE. Trimming pared 7 bases from V and 4 bases from J, leaving 16 bases between. The CDR3 protein is CASHAVGRADTQYF. The CDR3 bases are TGTGCCAGCCATGCAGTAGGGCGGGCAGATACGCAGTATTTT.

The chain is built from TRBV13 and TRBJ2-3, with 14 positions matching TRBD2. Germline CDR1 is PRHDT and CDR2 is FYEKMQ (reference sequence). V dropped 3 bases and J dropped 5; count of bases not matched to a gene: 13. CDR3 length: 19 residues. The CDR3 sequence: CASSFPSTSGGAWGDTQYF. For the CDR3, the DNA is TGTGCCAGCAGCTTCCCCTCGACTAGCGGGGGGGCCTGGGGAGATACGCAGTATTTT.

The chain couples TRBV6-1 to TRBJ2-7; tentative D call: TRBD2 (6 bases). CDR1 and CDR2 from the germline V gene are MNHNS and SASEGT. The length of the CDR3 is 13 residues. The germline V and J ends were trimmed by 9 bases and 3 bases, with 15 bases remaining between them. The CDR3 DNA is TGTGCCAGTTTAGCGGTGCTCGTCTACGAGCAGTACTTC. It translates to CASLAVLVYEQYF.